This T cell receptor (beta chain) was captured in a study of blood T cells in healthy people across ages. With a J-beta primer mix and a sample-barcoded 5' primer, a second PCR ran about 7 to 12 cycles. Per sample, CDR3-containing paired-end reads numbered at least 2.5 million. MiXCR, run by TCRdb on the 5' RACE reads, gives a single entry per CDR3 protein. Of hundreds of thousands of distinct CDR3 sequences in the sample, approximately 60% were seen once. This CDR3 has 19 amino acids. Trimming at V came to 1 base and at J to 0 bases, leaving 7 bases not matched to a gene. Germline CDR1 reads SGHTA; CDR2 reads FQGNSA. Whole-study findings and limits: The CMV status of each donor remained undetermined, and this could have confounded shifts in expanded clonotypes.

A note on this clonotype: Its matching antigen is unknown.

The rearrangement joins TRBV7-2 to TRBJ2-4, with 12 bases aligning to TRBD1. This clonotype was obtained from a man between 40 and 49 years old in good health. The sequencing sample was made of blood. The CDR3, as DNA: TGTGCCAGCAGCTTAGTGGGGACAGGGGGCCCCTTAGCCAAAAACATTCAGTACTTC. It encodes CASSLVGTGGPLAKNIQYF.